This TCR beta chain derives from a study of blood T cells in healthy people across ages. CDR3 length equals 18 residues. J was trimmed by 7 bases and V by 1 base; bases with no gene match: 12. Per the germline V gene, CDR1 is LGHNA and CDR2 is YSLEER. It was with a sample-barcoded 5' primer and a J-beta primer mix that a second PCR of about 6 to 12 cycles was run. A single record per CDR3 protein comes from TCRdb applying MiXCR to the 5' RACE reads. The data show hundreds of thousands of distinct CDR3 sequences, roughly 27% seen once. In this sample, this clonotype turned up a few times. The sequence was collected from a woman aged 70-85 years in good health. Input material: blood. V is TRBV4-3 and J is TRBJ1-6, with 8 bases lining up with TRBD1. Written as DNA, the CDR3 is TGCGCCAGCAGCCAAGCGGAGATAGGGACAGGCTGGAATTCACCCCTCCACTTT. Amino acid sequence: CASSQAEIGTGWNSPLHF.